These T cell receptor beta chains were read from a single sample in a study of OX40 agonist ivuxolimab in advanced cancers. Profiled with immunoSEQ multiplex PCR; TCRdb holds only in-frame clones, not every one. The table records fewer than 65,000 clones, roughly 90% of them present only once. Sequences were derived from CD4+ or CD8+ T cells sorted from blood, sampled in a trial of the OX40 agonist ivuxolimab. Receptors were obtained from an adult with an advanced solid tumor such as melanoma, head and neck, liver or kidney cancer. CDR3s include the opening cysteine and the closing phenylalanine or tryptophan. Fields, in order: CDR3 DNA, CDR3 protein, clone size, J gene, D gene, V gene. The D gene is left open where the match is weak. Clone size is given for some rows only: seen once, a few or many times, or a class if the clone is expanded.

TGTGCCAGCAGCCCTCGGGTCATTGGAAACACCATATATTTT	CASSPRVIGNTIYF	NA	TRBJ1-3	NA	TRBV7-3
TGTGCCAGCAGTCTAGGACAGGGCGCTGAAGCTTTCTTT	CASSLGQGAEAFF	NA	TRBJ1-1	TRBD1	TRBV6-5
TGTGCCAGCAGTTTATCCAGAATCGCGGATTCACCCCTCCACTTT	CASSLSRIADSPLHF	NA	TRBJ1-6	NA	TRBV27
TGTGCCAGCAGGACCCCTGATACTACTGAGGGGAACACCGGGGAGCTGTTTTTT	CASRTPDTTEGNTGELFF	once	TRBJ2-2	NA	TRBV2
TGTGCCAGCAGTTTGTACGGCCACAATCAGCCCCAGCATTTT	CASSLYGHNQPQHF	NA	TRBJ1-5	NA	TRBV28
TGTGCCAGCAGCTTTACTAGCTTTAGTGGGTCCCGCACAGATACGCAGTATTTT	CASSFTSFSGSRTDTQYF	NA	TRBJ2-3	NA	TRBV5-4
TGTGCCAGCAGCTCCTTGGGGGGTCGCCACAATGAGCAGTTCTTC	CASSSLGGRHNEQFF	NA	TRBJ2-1	NA	TRBV27
TGTGCCAGCCTCTCTTTAAGCTCTGGAAACACCATATATTTT	CASLSLSSGNTIYF	NA	TRBJ1-3	NA	TRBV6-5
TGTGCCAGCAGAGGGGAAGAGCCCAAAGAGACCCAGTACTTC	CASRGEEPKETQYF	NA	TRBJ2-5	NA	TRBV6-7
TGTGCCAGCAGCCAGACAGGGTCAACTAATGAAAAACTGTTTTTT	CASSQTGSTNEKLFF	NA	TRBJ1-4	TRBD1	TRBV14
TGTGCCAGCAGTTACCGGGCCTTCAATCAGCCCCAGCATTTT	CASSYRAFNQPQHF	NA	TRBJ1-5	NA	TRBV6-5
TGCGCCAGCAGCCAAGAAGGACAGGGGGGAAACGGGGAGCTGTTTTTT	CASSQEGQGGNGELFF	NA	TRBJ2-2	TRBD1	TRBV4-1
TGTGCCACAGCCTGGGACGACGACTCTGGAAACACCATATATTTT	CATAWDDDSGNTIYF	NA	TRBJ1-3	NA	TRBV19
TGCGCCAGCAGCCAACCGACAGGATTAGAGACCCAGTACTTC	CASSQPTGLETQYF	NA	TRBJ2-5	NA	TRBV4-1
TGTGCCAGCAGCTTGAACCACTCACCCCTCCACTTT	CASSLNHSPLHF	NA	TRBJ1-6	NA	TRBV5-6
TGTGCCAGCCGGGGACAGGGGGGAAATGAGCAGTTCTTC	CASRGQGGNEQFF	NA	TRBJ2-1	TRBD1	TRBV2